This T cell receptor beta chain is drawn from a study of somatic mutations in cytotoxic T cells in rheumatoid arthritis (dated by TCRdb to about 2017). Some background on the complete study: Sorted V beta1+ cells also underwent TCRB sequencing, and some V beta antibody-stained T-cell populations were flow-sorted at nearly 100% purity on a FACSAria II or Sony SH800. Whether expanded CD8+ T-cell clones in untreated, newly diagnosed rheumatoid arthritis carry somatic mutations was the study question, and clonality was characterized with TCRB deep sequencing. TCRB deep sequencing was performed for approximately 60 rheumatoid arthritis patients and about 20 healthy controls. Patient and control groups had essentially identical median ages.

To note about this clone: This receptor's antigen is unknown. Per-nucleotide qualities are absent, and no much larger clonotype sits a single base away.

The trim is 0 bases for V and 3 bases for J, with a gap of 7 bases between the germline ends. For CDR1 and CDR2, the germline V gene lists SGDLS and YYNGEE. The CDR3 holds 13 amino acids from the cysteine to the phenylalanine. The entry retains the CDR3 DNA only, 39 bases that are in frame from base 1. Beyond this particular receptor, the publication reports: CD8+ clonality increased with age in patients (Spearman r=0.49) but not in healthy controls. The expanded CD8+ clones had unknown antigen targets, and not appearing in virus-specific databases did not rule out that they were virus-specific. The finding that TRBV07 was slightly underrepresented in patients was left unadjusted for multiple comparisons. In about an eighth of the roughly 65 patients, more than 20% of CD8+ cells belonged to the largest CD8+ clone, while several identical CD8+ TCRB sequences were shared between blood and synovial fluid. CD8+ T-cell clonality in rheumatoid arthritis patients was not significantly different from that in age-matched healthy controls.

Genomic DNA underwent TCRB CDR3 sequencing using the immunoSEQ assay. Turning to the authors' computational methods: Analyses were restricted to productive TCRB rearrangements. Defining a clone by its unique TCRB CDR3 sequence, the study calculated clonality as a productive clonality index derived from Shannon entropy. Repertoire overlap between two samples was calculated from the template counts of each clone relative to total templates per sample. V-gene usage measured by flow cytometry correlated with TCRB sequencing V-gene usage, with a Spearman r of 0.6 to 0.75. TCRdb provides this immuneACCESS table in a form limited to in-frame rearrangements. Some clones are lacking; in checked studies, under half of them reflect an unresolved V gene, and why the rest are absent is not known. From that table come the V and J calls and clone size; the DNA was used to work out D and trimming. The sample yields some 40,000 clones; around 80% were counted once. The biggest ten clones account for 3.2% of the sample.

The 20 or so healthy controls were blood donors whose buffy coats were used; they had a median age of about 59 years (range roughly 21-75), and 45% to 55% were female. On an AutoMACS, CD4+ and CD8+ cells were isolated via positive magnetic bead selection, and their purity was verified by flow cytometry. Ficoll-Paque PLUS density gradient separation was used to isolate peripheral blood mononuclear cells. DNA from CD4-enriched, CD8-enriched or PBMC samples was extracted using Nucleospin Tissue or Tissue XS kits and then quantified on a Qubit 2.0 fluorometer. The sequenced material came from CD8+ T cells sorted from blood. This chain is built from TRBV9 and TRBJ2-7; 5 matching bases give a weak D call of TRBD2. The receptor was isolated from a man aged 40-55 years in good health. The CDR3 region: CASSVGEGYEQYF. The nucleotide sequence is given as TGTGCCAGCAGCGTAGGAGAGGGCTACGAGCAGTACTTC.